The 25 T cell receptor beta chains given below trace back to one sample, sequenced in a study of blood T cell repertoires in COVID-19. Here immunoSEQ multiplex PCR was the method, and the copy in TCRdb shows in-frame clones only, minus some. The sample lists 110,000 or so clones; 85% were seen once. The sample was peripheral blood. The receptors come from a human donor in a cohort sampled during active COVID-19.

The CDR3 DNA reads TGTGCCATCAGCTACACAGGGGATTCCACTGAAGCTTTCTTT. This translates into CAISYTGDSTEAFF. The rearrangement uses TRBV10-3 and TRBJ1-1, with 7 bases lining up with TRBD1. Unmatched junction bases numbered 8, after V lost 6 bases and J lost 4 bases. The CDR3 runs to 14 residues. CDR1 ENHRY and CDR2 SYGVKD come from the germline V gene.

J is TRBJ1-2 and V is TRBV4-1; the D gene is possibly TRBD1 (6 bases). V was shortened by 0 bases and J by 2 bases, with 13 bases between the two germline ends. The CDR3 length is 16 residues. The V gene's germline CDR1 is MGHRA and CDR2 YSYEKL. Here the CDR3 DNA reads TGCGCCAGCAGCCAAGACCCTTGGACAGCGAACTATGGCTACACCTTC. It is translated as CASSQDPWTANYGYTF.

The chain links TRBV3-1 (or the pseudogene TRBV3-2) to TRBJ2-7; D uncertain. V was pared by 0 bases and J by 4 bases, with 4 bases between. The CDR3 is 12 amino acids. The germline gives CDR1 LGHDT, CDR2 YNNKEL (reference sequence). As DNA, the CDR3 is TGTGCCAGCAGCCAAGATAATTACGAGCAGTACTTC. It specifies CASSQDNYEQYF.

The J gene is TRBJ2-7, the V gene TRBV6-2 or TRBV6-3, with D unresolved. The CDR3 contains 16 residues. Germline CDR1 is MNHEY and CDR2 is SVGEGT. V lost 0 bases to trimming and J lost 0 bases, with 12 bases between them. The CDR3 reads CASSYSSRSFSYEQYF. CDR3 sequence (DNA): TGTGCCAGCAGTTACTCGAGTCGGTCTTTCTCCTACGAGCAGTACTTC.

The chain links TRBV28 to TRBJ1-5, with a tentative D call TRBD1 (6 bases). The V and J ends lost 7 bases and 0 bases respectively, with 13 bases between them. CDR1 and CDR2 from the germline V gene are MDHEN and SYDVKM. CDR3 length: 15 amino acids. This CDR3 reads CASTWGRVSNQPQHF. The CDR3 coding sequence is TGTGCCAGCACCTGGGGGCGGGTTAGCAATCAGCCCCAGCATTTT.

This clone was counted once. The rearrangement uses TRBV3-1 (or the pseudogene TRBV3-2) and TRBJ1-3; D remains ambiguous. CDR1 and CDR2 from the germline V gene are LGHDT and YNNKEL (reference sequence). V was shortened by 4 bases and J by 3 bases, with 10 bases between the two germline ends. The CDR3 runs to 14 residues. CDR3 in amino acids: CASSPQRGGNTIYF. The CDR3 DNA follows: TGTGCCAGCAGCCCCCAGCGGGGTGGAAACACCATATATTTT.

This rearrangement joins TRBV28 to TRBJ1-1; 10 positions match TRBD1. V was pared by 3 bases and J by 4 bases, with 14 bases of the junction left unmatched. The CDR3 has 18 amino acids. Germline CDR1 and CDR2: MDHEN and SYDVKM. The chain's CDR3 is CASSFSVGQGFRGTEAFF. Here the CDR3 DNA reads TGTGCCAGCAGTTTTTCCGTGGGACAGGGGTTCAGAGGCACTGAAGCTTTCTTT.

V and J are TRBV6-1 and TRBJ1-5; 7 nucleotides align to TRBD1. V shed 4 bases and J 2 bases; nucleotides not matched to a gene: 8. The germline V gene has CDR1 MNHNS and CDR2 SASEGT. This CDR3 comprises 16 residues. CDR3 DNA sequence: TGTGCCAGCAGTGCCCACAGGGGAGGACGCAATCAGCCCCAGCATTTT. As protein: CASSAHRGGRNQPQHF.

Only one count was recorded for this clone. CDR3 coding DNA: TGTGCCAGCAGTTACTGGGGGCGTAGGGATTATGGCTACACCTTC. Amino acid sequence: CASSYWGRRDYGYTF. The J gene is TRBJ1-2, the V gene TRBV6-5; the D gene is possibly TRBD1 (6 bases). This CDR3 has 15 amino acids. Germline V gene sequence: CDR1 MNHEY, CDR2 SVGAGI. V shed 1 base and J shed 5 bases, with 14 bases lying between them.

The CDR3 sequence: CASSQRGNQPQHF. The CDR3 DNA is TGTGCCAGCAGCCAAAGGGGAAATCAGCCCCAGCATTTT. The genes are TRBV14 and TRBJ1-5; tentatively, D is TRBD1 (5 bases). CDR3 length: 13 residues. V was cut by 2 bases and J by 4 bases, with 6 bases left in between. Germline V gene lookup returns CDR1 SGHDN and CDR2 FVKESK.

The V and J genes are TRBV4-3 and TRBJ2-3, with TRBD2 matching 11 bases. The V gene's germline CDR1 is LGHNA and CDR2 YSLEER. CDR3 length: 18 residues. Trimming removed 2 bases from V and 1 base from J; junction bases left unmatched: 8. The CDR3 sequence: CASSQTRLAGGGTDTQYF. The DNA for the CDR3 is TGCGCCAGCAGCCAAACCCGCCTAGCGGGGGGTGGCACAGATACGCAGTATTTT.

The CDR3 reads CASTQGQGNQPQHF. The CDR3 coding sequence is TGTGCCAGCACCCAGGGACAGGGAAATCAGCCCCAGCATTTT. The V and J genes are TRBV6-5 and TRBJ1-5, with 9 bases lining up with TRBD1. J was trimmed by 4 bases and V by 7 bases; bases with no gene match: 5. Germline CDR1 and CDR2: MNHEY and SVGAGI. The CDR3 runs 14 residues.

Worth noting for this clone: At the DNA level, this CDR3 is encoded by other sequences in the same sample as well. The chain is built from TRBV28 and TRBJ2-3, with a possible D match to TRBD1 (6 bases). CDR1 MDHEN and CDR2 SYDVKM come from the germline V gene. The CDR3 has 13 amino acids. V was trimmed by 6 bases and J by 0 bases, leaving 7 bases between them. The CDR3 DNA follows: TGTGCCAGCAGAGGGGGAAGCACAGATACGCAGTATTTT. This gives the protein CASRGGSTDTQYF.

This clone was seen once. The J gene is TRBJ1-5, the V gene TRBV10-3; perhaps TRBD1 as D (5 bases). CDR1 and CDR2 from the germline V gene are ENHRY and SYGVKD. V shed 4 bases and J shed 2 bases, with 18 bases lying between them. The CDR3 contains 17 residues. The CDR3 sequence: CAISGQGMGMGNQPQHF. The CDR3 DNA is TGTGCCATCAGTGGCCAGGGTATGGGAATGGGCAATCAGCCCCAGCATTTT.

The chain combines TRBV6-2 or TRBV6-3 with TRBJ1-2; a weak D match, TRBD1 (5 bases). The CDR3 sequence is 14 residues long. Per germline, CDR1 MNHEY and CDR2 SVGEGT. The ends were cut back, 4 bases at V and 4 bases at J, with 13 bases in the middle. CDR3 sequence reads: CASSSGLSAYGYTF. The DNA of the CDR3 is TGTGCCAGCAGTTCAGGGCTGTCGGCCTATGGCTACACCTTC.

The V and J genes are TRBV6-5 and TRBJ1-1, with 10 bases identical to TRBD1. Germline loops: CDR1 MNHEY, CDR2 SVGAGI. CDR3 size: 14 residues. The J segment lost 10 bases and the V segment lost 7 bases, leaving 12 bases of the junction unmatched. The CDR3 coding sequence is TGTGCCAGCAATCCGACAGGGGGCGGTCAGGGAGCTTTCTTT. Its translation is CASNPTGGGQGAFF.

The gene calls are TRBV4-3 and TRBJ2-2, with TRBD2 as a possible D gene (5 bases). Germline V gene lookup returns CDR1 LGHNA and CDR2 YSLEER. This CDR3 spans 16 amino acids. V shed 0 bases and J shed 3 bases, with 11 bases lying between them. The DNA of the CDR3 is TGCGCCAGCAGCCAAGATAGCGCGGTCGACACCGGGGAGCTGTTTTTT. It codes for CASSQDSAVDTGELFF.

The genes are TRBV4-3 and TRBJ2-7; 7 bases align to TRBD1. V lost 3 bases to trimming and J lost 6 bases; unmatched junction nucleotides: 14. CDR3 size: 16 residues. Germline-derived CDR1 and CDR2 are LGHNA and YSLEER. The CDR3 region has the DNA TGCGCCAGCAGCCAGCGATCGACAGGGATGAGGAGCGAGCAGTACTTC. The encoded protein is CASSQRSTGMRSEQYF.

The rearrangement links TRBV18 to TRBJ1-4; D is ambiguous. Per germline, CDR1 KGHSH and CDR2 LQKENI. CDR3 length: 16 residues. Trimming took 4 bases from V and 0 from J, leaving 12 bases between them. This CDR3 reads CASSLRQITTNEKLFF. The CDR3 bases are TGTGCCAGCTCACTGCGTCAAATTACAACTAATGAAAAACTGTTTTTT.

The V gene is TRBV18, the J gene TRBJ2-3; 10 bases map to TRBD2. V was clipped by 5 bases and J by 0 bases; unmatched bases: 2. The CDR3 is 15 residues long. CDR1 and CDR2 from the germline V gene are KGHSH and LQKENI. The CDR3 bases are TGTGCCAGCTCAACGACTAGCGGGAGCACAGATACGCAGTATTTT. It translates to CASSTTSGSTDTQYF.

In its sample, this clone was seen a few times. The rearrangement links TRBV5-4 to TRBJ1-2; 10 bases are shared with TRBD1. The CDR3 length is 15 residues. V lost 2 bases to trimming and J lost 3 bases; unmatched junction nucleotides: 4. Germline V lookup: CDR1 SGHNT, CDR2 YYREEE (reference sequence). The CDR3 loop reads CASSFPGTGDYGYTF. The CDR3 bases are TGTGCCAGCAGCTTCCCCGGGACAGGGGACTATGGCTACACCTTC.

The chain combines TRBV7-2 with TRBJ2-1; the match to TRBD2 covers 7 bases. Looked up from germline, CDR1 is SGHTA and CDR2 is FQGNSA. Trimming at V came to 0 bases and at J to 4 bases, leaving 3 bases not matched to a gene. The CDR3 spans 15 residues. The CDR3 bases are TGTGCCAGCAGCTTAGCGGGGGGGGTTTACAATGAGCAGTTCTTC. Its translation is CASSLAGGVYNEQFF.

The sample holds a few counts of this clone. V gene TRBV5-1 combines with J gene TRBJ2-1; 7 bases are shared with TRBD2. Trimming removed 4 bases from V and 8 bases from J; junction bases left unmatched: 12. The germline V gene has CDR1 SGHRS and CDR2 YFSETQ. This CDR3 region has 15 residues. The CDR3 DNA reads as TGCGCCAGCAGCAAGCCGCTGGGGGGGTCGGATGAGCAGTTCTTC. This codes for CASSKPLGGSDEQFF.

The chain couples TRBV6-6 to TRBJ2-1; a possible D gene is TRBD2 (5 bases). This CDR3 is built from 14 residues. V was pared by 7 bases and J by 5 bases, with 15 bases between. The germline V gene has CDR1 MNHNY and CDR2 SVGAGI (reference sequence). CDR3 coding DNA: TGTGCCAGCAACTCCCGGGGATCGGACAATGAGCAGTTCTTC. Translating gives CASNSRGSDNEQFF.

This clone was seen only once. The gene calls are TRBV6-5 and TRBJ2-3; D not resolved. Germline V CDR1 and CDR2: MNHEY, SVGAGI. This CDR3 comprises 14 residues. V lost 0 bases and J 2 bases, leaving 6 bases between the germline ends. Written as DNA, the CDR3 is TGTGCCAGCAGTTACTCATTAGACACAGATACGCAGTATTTT. Its protein product is CASSYSLDTDTQYF.